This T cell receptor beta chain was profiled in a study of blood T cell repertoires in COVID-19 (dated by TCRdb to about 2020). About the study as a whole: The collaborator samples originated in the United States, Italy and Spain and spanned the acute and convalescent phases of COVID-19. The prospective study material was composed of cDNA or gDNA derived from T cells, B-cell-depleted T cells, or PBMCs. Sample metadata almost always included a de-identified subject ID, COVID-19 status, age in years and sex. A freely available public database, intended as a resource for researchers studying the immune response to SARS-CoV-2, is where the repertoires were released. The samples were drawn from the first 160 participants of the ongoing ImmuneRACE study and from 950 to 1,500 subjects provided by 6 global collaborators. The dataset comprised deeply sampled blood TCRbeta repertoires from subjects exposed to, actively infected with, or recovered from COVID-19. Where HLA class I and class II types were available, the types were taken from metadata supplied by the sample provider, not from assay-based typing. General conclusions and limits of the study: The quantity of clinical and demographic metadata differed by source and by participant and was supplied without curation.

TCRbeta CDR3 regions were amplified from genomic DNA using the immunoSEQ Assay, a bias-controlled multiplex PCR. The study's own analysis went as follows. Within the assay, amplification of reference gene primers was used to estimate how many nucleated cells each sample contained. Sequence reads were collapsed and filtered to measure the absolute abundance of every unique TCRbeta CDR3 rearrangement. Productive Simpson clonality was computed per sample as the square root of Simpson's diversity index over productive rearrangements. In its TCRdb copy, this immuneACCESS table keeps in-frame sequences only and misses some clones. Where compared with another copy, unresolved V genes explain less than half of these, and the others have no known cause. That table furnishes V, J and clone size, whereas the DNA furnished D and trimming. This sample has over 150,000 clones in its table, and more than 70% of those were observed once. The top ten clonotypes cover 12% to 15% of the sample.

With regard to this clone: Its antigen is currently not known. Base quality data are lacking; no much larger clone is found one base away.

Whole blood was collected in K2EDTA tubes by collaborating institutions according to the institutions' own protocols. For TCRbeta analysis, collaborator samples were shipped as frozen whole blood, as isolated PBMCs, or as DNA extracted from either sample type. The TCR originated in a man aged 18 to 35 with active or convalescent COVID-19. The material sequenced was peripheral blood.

The DNA reads as follows: TGCGCCAGCAGCGACAGGGTAGGGGTCGAGCAGTACTTC. Translated, it reads CASSDRVGVEQYF. The sequence joins TRBV5-1 to TRBJ2-7, with 7 junctional bases fitting TRBD1. Based on the germline V gene, the CDR1 and CDR2 sequences are SGHRS and YFSETQ. The germline V and J ends show losses of 4 bases and 6 bases respectively, and no gene match explains 7 bases of the junction. CDR3 length: 13 amino acids, cysteine to phenylalanine. The kept DNA is CDR3 alone, 39 bases in frame from the first base.